The source of this T cell receptor (beta chain) is a study of OX40 agonist ivuxolimab in advanced cancers. Study overall: Ivuxolimab, an agonistic anti-OX40 (CD134) antibody, was given to patients. Patients undergoing dose escalation presented with hepatocellular carcinoma, melanoma, renal cell or head and neck cancer.

Here immunoSEQ multiplex PCR was the method, and the copy in TCRdb shows in-frame clones only, minus some. The table lists roughly 77,000 clones, roughly 92% of them singletons, with over 0.6% in the top ten. Study observations and caveats: Certain nonresponding patients likewise had low normalized T-cell clonal expansion. There were, on average, more expanded clones in CD8+ T cells than in CD4+.

Worth noting for this clone: The target antigen is unknown.

V was trimmed by 0 bases and J by 0 bases, leaving 6 bases between them. The germline CDR1 and CDR2 sequences are SEHNR and FQNEAQ (reference sequence). This CDR3 has 15 residues. Sample: CD4+ or CD8+ T cells sorted from blood, taken in a trial of the OX40 agonist ivuxolimab. This clonotype was sampled from an adult with an advanced solid tumor such as melanoma, head and neck, liver or kidney cancer. The V call is TRBV7-9, the J call TRBJ1-3; TRBD1 is a possible D gene (5 bases). The CDR3 loop reads CASSLAGTSGNTIYF. CDR3 nucleotides: TGTGCCAGCAGCTTAGCGGGGACCTCTGGAAACACCATATATTTT.